This T cell receptor beta chain was obtained from a study of T cell repertoires in cytomegalovirus infection (dated by TCRdb to the late 2010s). For the study in its entirety: Donor HLA type was relevant to the analysis, because carriage of CMV infection together with the matching HLA type was indicated by public TCR beta signatures. The paper as a whole reports these results and caveats: The ex vivo response was dominated by HLA-C-restricted CMV-specific TCR beta clonotypes, and the single most frequent clonotype in two of eight donors was supplied by these HLA-C-restricted clonotypes. Cumulative frequency of public TCR beta family members discriminated carriers of CMV infection plus the relevant HLA type in this cohort and an independent 352-donor cohort.

Sequencer: Illumina HiSeq 1500. TCRdb's own reprocessing of the public reads used fastp at Q25 and MiXCR and kept productive beta chains. Under each unique CDR3 protein, matching rows form one entry showing the most common genes and DNA. Present in this sample are some 180,000 distinct CDR3 sequences, nearly 9.5% of which were seen just once. The ten largest clones take up about 4.6% of the sample. V and J are truncated by 7 bases and 1 base respectively, leaving an intervening sequence of 19 bases. In the germline V gene, CDR1 corresponds to SGHTA and CDR2 to FQGNSA. Its CDR3 holds 16 amino acids, cysteine through phenylalanine. Here the CDR3 DNA is all that survives: 48 bases in frame from base 1. This clonotype was seen many times. What antigen it recognizes has not been identified. No much larger clone is present one base from it, and per-base qualities are unavailable.

The sequence was collected from a human donor in good health (CMV status not recorded). Some clones in this sample may be carry-over from other donors' samples. Sequencing was carried out using PBMCs. In this chain, TRBV7-2 is recombined with TRBJ2-5; the D gene is perhaps TRBD1, from 6 matching bases. The DNA is TGTGCCAGCAACACCTTCCTACAGGGTGCCCAAGAGACCCAGTACTTC. It is translated as CASNTFLQGAQETQYF.